Listed below are T cell receptor beta chains from one sample, sequenced in a study of blood T cell repertoires in COVID-19. Sequencing was performed with immunoSEQ multiplex PCR; in TCRdb, only in-frame clones are kept and a portion is missing. Of some 200,000 clones in the sample, 65% to 90% are singletons; the top ten hold over 2%. The sample comprised peripheral blood. These receptors all stem from a woman aged 65 to 85 with COVID-19, enrolled during active disease. The CDR3 runs from the conserved cysteine through the conserved F or W. Clone size appears in some rows only: once, few, many, or a class for an expanded clone.

>TRBJ2-1|NA|TRBV7-6
CASSPGTSWGEQFF
>TRBJ1-3|NA|TRBV9
CASSVGTTTGNTIYF
>TRBJ2-5|NA|TRBV4-1
CASSQAPAGGETQYF
>TRBJ1-3|NA|TRBV5-1
CASSPDTGAGNTIYF
>TRBJ1-3|NA|TRBV5-1
CASSPTAAGRNTIYF
>TRBJ1-2|NA|TRBV6-5
CASSYSRGGGYTF
>TRBJ1-1|NA|TRBV23-1
CASSCGQANTEAFF
>TRBJ2-1|NA|TRBV4-1
CASSPRTTRSYNEQFF
>TRBJ1-2|NA|TRBV4-2
CASSQDKDIYGYTF
>TRBJ2-7|NA|TRBV29-1
CSVEGSGQPYEQYF
>TRBJ1-2|NA|TRBV11-3
CASSLDRNYGYTF
>TRBJ1-4|NA|TRBV29-1
CSASRATNEKLFF
>TRBJ1-6|NA|TRBV6-1
CASSETGDDYSPLHF
>TRBJ1-1|once|TRBV19
CASSIPSQGAGTEAFF
>TRBJ1-2|NA|TRBV29-1
CSVDKPSGGLSHFGYTF
>TRBJ1-2|NA|TRBV19
CATKRGSPANYGYTF
>TRBJ2-5|NA|TRBV7-3
CASSPQASQETQYF
>TRBJ1-5|NA|TRBV3-1/TRBV3-2
CASSYSRGAGGQPQHF
>TRBJ1-4|NA|TRBV11-3
CASSLRGGEKLFF
>TRBJ1-2|NA|TRBV15
CATSRGGQGAYGYTF
>TRBJ2-2|NA|TRBV15
CATSRGDRGTGELFF
>TRBJ1-1|NA|TRBV19
CASSIGDRGPEAFF
>TRBJ1-5|NA|TRBV2
CASSRQGMGQPQHF
>TRBJ2-2|NA|TRBV19
CASSNLAGGPGTGELFF
>TRBJ1-6|NA|TRBV7-2
CASSLRRQEGSYNSPLHF
>TRBJ1-5|NA|TRBV18
CASSPLAGNQPQHF
>TRBJ2-7|NA|TRBV11-2
CASSRGLAENYEQYF
>TRBJ1-2|NA|TRBV5-4
CASSLAGGDGYTF
>TRBJ1-3|many|TRBV11-2
CASSPRGSGNTIYF
>TRBJ2-1|NA|TRBV9
CASSALGASAYNEQFF
>TRBJ2-7|NA|TRBV12-5
CASGLVQQASSYEQYF
>TRBJ1-5|NA|TRBV2
CASSARVGQPQHF
>TRBJ2-1|NA|TRBV10-3
CAISESAGRSPHNEQFF
>TRBJ2-2|NA|TRBV12-5
CASGPPTGSTGELFF
>TRBJ2-2|NA|TRBV7-3
CASSPLGGGGATGELFF
>TRBJ1-1|once|TRBV19
CASSIGPGSTEAFF
>TRBJ2-1|NA|TRBV5-1
CASSQAGTGYNEQFF
>TRBJ2-1|NA|TRBV27
CASSRLSGTVFNEQFF
>TRBJ2-7|once|TRBV2
CASSESSRVYF
>TRBJ1-2|NA|TRBV7-9
CASSLVPRQGDYGYTF
>TRBJ1-6|NA|TRBV4-3
CASSQDPPRTRTNSPLHF
>TRBJ1-2|NA|TRBV7-2
CASSPGQGINYGYTF
>TRBJ1-2|NA|TRBV10-3
CAISGGRTYGYTF
>TRBJ2-1|NA|TRBV18
CASSPNRGRDEQFF
>TRBJ2-2|NA|TRBV2
CASSEFSGGPTGELFF
>TRBJ1-1|NA|TRBV12-3/TRBV12-4
CASSGQGVTEAFF
>TRBJ1-5|NA|TRBV6-2/TRBV6-3
CASSSPRQGKTVSNQPQHF
>TRBJ2-1|NA|TRBV6-6
CASSPRGEYNEQFF
>TRBJ2-3|NA|TRBV7-3
CASSLEGDTQYF
>TRBJ1-4|NA|TRBV11-2
CASSGRGAIGTNEKLFF
>TRBJ1-6|NA|TRBV7-2
CASSPRAGNSPLHF
>TRBJ1-1|NA|TRBV2
CASSEADSRTEAFF
>TRBJ2-2|NA|TRBV7-6
CASSLEPGLRTGELFF